The subject of this entry is one T cell receptor (beta chain). Its antigen is not identified. The data were obtained in a study of T cells in Graves' hyperthyroidism and ophthalmopathy. Notes on the study in general: A 13 V-J model separated ophthalmopathy from stable hyperthyroidism. Ophthalmopathy, as predicted by the model, came a median 6.5 months after the prediction.

Diagnostic decisions used clinical symptoms, serum thyroxine and TRAb, thyroid ultrasound and orbital computed tomography. There were TCR beta CDR3 regions amplified from RNA transcripts. TCR CDR3 underwent first-round RT-PCR with the HTBI primer set. Using its own MiXCR run on the multiplex PCR reads, TCRdb lists one record per CDR3 protein. The table lists hundreds of thousands of distinct CDR3 sequences, around 38% of them singletons. Germline CDR1 SGHRS, CDR2 YFSETQ. This CDR3 spans 14 amino acids. The V and J ends lost 4 bases and 5 bases respectively, with 16 bases between them. The gene calls are TRBV5-1 and TRBJ2-7, with D perhaps given as TRBD1 or TRBD2 (5 bases each). Sequenced input: blood. This receptor was obtained from a man between 18 and 29 years old with Graves' hyperthyroidism. CDR3 residues: CASSTGTMVHEQYF. In DNA, the CDR3 is TGCGCCAGCAGCACCGGGACGATGGTCCACGAGCAGTACTTC.